The count of the clone carrying this T cell receptor beta chain is one. The junction had 5 bases not matched to a gene; V was cut back by 8 bases and J by 3 bases. The CDR3 is 13 residues long. Per the germline V gene, CDR1 is MNHNS and CDR2 is SASEGT. These data come from a study of T cell changes during pregnancy in multiple sclerosis. The repertoire was sequenced with immunoSEQ multiplex PCR; TCRdb's copy has only in-frame clones and lacks some. The sample yields some 70,000 clones, around 90% seen once. Specimen: peripheral blood, collected in the first trimester of pregnancy. The sequence derives from a female donor with multiple sclerosis, enrolled in a pregnancy study. The rearrangement uses TRBV6-1 and TRBJ2-7; 9 nucleotides match TRBD1. CDR3 nucleotide sequence: TGTGCCAGCGGAGGGACAGGGATCTACGAGCAGTACTTC. It encodes CASGGTGIYEQYF.